The 18 T cell receptor beta chains given below trace back to one sample, sequenced in a study of T cells in tuberculosis. Clones were sequenced by immunoSEQ multiplex PCR, and TCRdb holds only the in-frame ones, with some missing. The sample has about 43,000 clones; about 95% are singletons. The sample was PBMCs. These receptors were collected from a donor aged 10-29 years with latent tuberculosis or without tuberculosis infection. Some clones in this sample may be carry-over from other donors' samples.

The chain joins TRBV6-6 to TRBJ1-1; D is possibly TRBD1 (6 bases). Germline V gene lookup returns CDR1 MNHNY and CDR2 SVGAGI (reference sequence). The V end was cut by 7 bases, the J end by 5 bases, with 14 bases between. This CDR3 comprises 13 residues. Here the CDR3 DNA reads TGTGCCAGCACCCTAGACAGGCGGACTGAAGCTTTCTTT. This codes for CASTLDRRTEAFF.

V gene TRBV4-1 combines with J gene TRBJ2-1; 7 nucleotides align to TRBD2. The V gene end was trimmed by 4 bases and the J gene end by 5 bases; junction bases not matched to a gene: 11. The CDR3 extends over 16 amino acids. Germline CDR1 MGHRA, CDR2 YSYEKL. The DNA for the CDR3 is TGCGCCAGCAGCCTGAAGCGGGACTTGGCCCACAATGAGCAGTTCTTC. This codes for CASSLKRDLAHNEQFF.

This chain joins TRBV6-5 and TRBJ2-5, with D maybe TRBD2 (8 bases). From germline, CDR1 is MNHEY and CDR2 SVGAGI. The CDR3 is made up of 15 amino acids. V dropped 5 bases and J dropped 3 bases, with 16 bases sitting between them. CDR3 sequence (DNA): TGTGCCAGCAGTCTCGGGAGGGGGCGGGAAGAGACCCAGTACTTC. Protein sequence: CASSLGRGREETQYF.

This clone was recorded only once. The genes are TRBV4-2 and TRBJ2-7; 9 bases agree with TRBD1. The CDR3 length is 16 residues. Per the germline V gene, CDR1 is LGHNA and CDR2 is YNFKEQ. The trim removed 0 bases at V and 0 bases at J, leaving 3 bases unmatched. The CDR3 nucleotides are TGTGCCAGCAGCCAAGATCCGGGACAGGGCTCCTACGAGCAGTACTTC. This translates into CASSQDPGQGSYEQYF.

The chain has TRBV27 and TRBJ1-2; D is perhaps TRBD1 (6 bases). The germline gives CDR1 MNHEY, CDR2 SMNVEV (reference sequence). The V end lost 8 bases, the J end lost 2 bases, and 12 bases lay between the germline ends. This CDR3 has 13 amino acids. CDR3 coding DNA: TGTGCCAGCGCACGACAGGCGAACTATGGCTACACCTTC. Translated: CASARQANYGYTF.

This sequence joins TRBV4-1 and TRBJ2-7; 8 bases align to TRBD2. Germline V gene sequence: CDR1 MGHRA, CDR2 YSYEKL. This CDR3 is built from 15 residues. Trimming took 4 bases from V and 7 from J; bases not matched to a gene: 12. The CDR3 region is CASSPLSGSVREQYF. CDR3 bases: TGCGCCAGCAGCCCCTTAAGCGGGAGCGTTAGGGAGCAGTACTTC.

This rearrangement joins TRBV7-9 to TRBJ1-4, with 8 bases that match TRBD1. Germline assignment: CDR1 SEHNR and CDR2 FQNEAQ (reference sequence). Unmatched junction bases numbered 6, after V lost 3 bases and J lost 6 bases. There are 15 residues in the CDR3. CDR3 protein: CASSFPGQGYEKLFF. In DNA, the CDR3 is TGTGCCAGCAGCTTCCCCGGACAGGGTTATGAAAAACTGTTTTTT.

This clone was counted once. J is TRBJ2-1 and V is TRBV2, with D maybe TRBD1 (5 bases). This CDR3 has 14 amino acids. V was cut by 4 bases and J by 2 bases, with 9 bases left in between. CDR1 is SNHLY, CDR2 FYNNEI, per germline. The CDR3 coding sequence is TGTGCCAGCAGTGGTGGGGCCACCTACAATGAGCAGTTCTTC. It is translated as CASSGGATYNEQFF. Complete variable domain (other parts from reference TRBV2 and TRBJ2-1): EPEVTQTPSHQVTQMGQEVILRCVPISNHLYFYWYRQILGQKVEFLVSFYNNEISEKSEIFDDQFSVERPDGSNFTLKIRSTKLEDSAMYFCASSGGATYNEQFFGPGTRLTVL.

The table lists this clone with a few counts. The CDR3 region has the DNA TGTGCCAGCAGCGCAGGGGGTAGGGCCTACGAGCAGTACTTC. Protein: CASSAGGRAYEQYF. This chain uses TRBV9 with TRBJ2-7; 7 bases match TRBD1. Germline-derived CDR1 and CDR2 are SGDLS and YYNGEE. With 3 bases clipped from V and 2 bases from J, the junction kept 5 bases outside the gene matches. The CDR3 is 14 amino acids.

The rearrangement joins TRBV10-2 to TRBJ2-3, with D perhaps TRBD2 (5 bases). The V gene's germline CDR1 is WSHSY and CDR2 SAAADI. CDR3 size: 13 residues. The germline V and J ends were trimmed by 7 bases and 6 bases, with 14 bases remaining between them. The CDR3 bases are TGCGCCAGCACCCTAGCTACAGTGGATACGCAGTATTTT. This sequence encodes CASTLATVDTQYF.

The rearrangement uses TRBV28 and TRBJ2-1; 12 bases fit TRBD2. The germline CDR1 and CDR2 sequences are MDHEN and SYDVKM. CDR3 length: 15 amino acids. The V and J ends lost 5 bases and 8 bases, in that order; junction bases with no gene match: 7. CDR3 DNA: TGTGCCAGCAGTCTATCGACTAGCGGGAGTTATGAGCAGTTCTTC. This sequence encodes CASSLSTSGSYEQFF.

The chain is built from TRBV20-1 and TRBJ2-1; D not resolved. This CDR3 region has 11 residues. Trimming removed 3 bases at V and 9 bases at J, with 9 bases between. The germline gives CDR1 DFQATT, CDR2 SNEGSKA (reference sequence). CDR3 sequence reads: CSARLVAEQFF. The CDR3 nucleotides are TGCAGTGCTAGGCTAGTTGCTGAGCAGTTCTTC.

This clone was observed a few times. The rearrangement uses TRBV6-4 and TRBJ2-1; perhaps TRBD2 as D (6 bases). The CDR3 consists of 16 residues. The V gene's germline CDR1 is MRHNA and CDR2 SNTAGT. V was cut by 0 bases and J by 5 bases, with 14 bases left in between. The DNA of the CDR3 is TGTGCCAGCAGTGACTCATTGGAGGGCCGGGACAATGAGCAGTTCTTC. It is translated as CASSDSLEGRDNEQFF.

The gene calls are TRBV7-8 and TRBJ2-7, with 10 bases that match TRBD2. Germline trimming cut 1 base from V and 4 bases from J; bases unmatched to any gene: 22. The CDR3 extends over 21 amino acids. CDR1 and CDR2 (germline): SGHVS, FQNEAQ. The CDR3 protein is CASSLESIVFGDRTSGYEQYF. As DNA, the CDR3 is TGTGCCAGCAGCTTAGAGTCTATTGTCTTTGGTGACCGGACTAGCGGATACGAGCAGTACTTC.

The chain recombines TRBV5-4 with TRBJ2-5; D might be TRBD2 (5 bases). Per germline, CDR1 SGHNT and CDR2 YYREEE (reference sequence). The CDR3 loop spans 16 amino acids. Trimming left V 2 bases short and J 0 bases short, with 14 bases between. CDR3 region: CASSFPGRPYQETQYF. DNA of the CDR3: TGTGCCAGCAGCTTCCCGGGAAGACCATACCAAGAGACCCAGTACTTC.

V is TRBV29-1 and J is TRBJ2-5, with 7 bases fitting TRBD2. V lost 4 bases and J lost 4; bases outside the gene matches: 12. This CDR3 has 15 amino acids. The germline gives CDR1 SQVTM, CDR2 ANQGSEA. For the CDR3, the DNA is TGCAGCGTTGTTGGTATTGGCGGGAGTGGAGAGACCCAGTACTTC. Residues: CSVVGIGGSGETQYF.

The chain is built from TRBV19 and TRBJ2-7; 9 nucleotides agree with TRBD2. V was pared by 3 bases and J by 6 bases, with 9 bases of the junction left unmatched. There are 15 residues in the CDR3. Germline CDR1 and CDR2: LNHDA and SQIVND (reference sequence). The CDR3 DNA reads as TGTGCCAGTAGTATTACCGGACTAGCGATCCTCGAGCAGTACTTC. It encodes CASSITGLAILEQYF.

The chain uses TRBV27 and TRBJ2-1, with TRBD2 as a possible D gene (6 bases). The CDR3 runs 16 residues. The ends were cut back, 4 bases at V and 5 bases at J, with 18 bases in the middle. The germline V gene encodes CDR1 MNHEY and CDR2 SMNVEV (reference sequence). CDR3 nucleotides: TGTGCCAGCAGTTCCCCGGGACTTTGGGAGAACAATGAGCAGTTCTTC. Protein product: CASSSPGLWENNEQFF.